A selection of T cell receptor beta chains follows, all from one sample in a study of glioma-infiltrating T cells. TCRdb re-called the multiplex PCR reads through MiXCR, storing one row per CDR3 protein. The sample holds around 390,000 distinct CDR3 sequences, less than 50% seen once. The sample taken for sequencing was glioma tissue, nonneoplastic brain tissue, or PBMCs (not recorded which). The receptor set was obtained from a human donor with low-grade glioma or glioblastoma, undergoing nonglioma brain surgery, or in good health (not recorded which). Each CDR3 is given with its conserved first and last residue. The D gene is left open where the match is weak. The size entry is marked missing in some rows and otherwise reads once, few, many or a size class.

abundance,v_gene,j_gene,d_gene,CDR3nt,CDR3aa
NA,TRBV27,TRBJ1-2,NA,TGTGCCAGCAGTTTCAATGTTGAAGGGAACTATGGCTACACCTTC,CASSFNVEGNYGYTF
few,TRBV14,TRBJ2-4,NA,TGTGCCAGCAGCCAACTAGCGGCCAAAAACATTCAGTACTTC,CASSQLAAKNIQYF
NA,TRBV27,TRBJ2-3,NA,TGTGCCAGCAGCGCCCAGAGGGTCAGGCAGTATTTT,CASSAQRVRQYF
NA,TRBV7-2,TRBJ1-1,NA,TGTGCCAGCAGCTTAGAAGGACAAAGGAATGAAGCTTTCTTT,CASSLEGQRNEAFF
NA,TRBV28,TRBJ2-7,TRBD1,TGTGCCATCAGGGACGGGACAGTTTTCTCCGAGAAGTACTTC,CAIRDGTVFSEKYF
NA,TRBV28,TRBJ1-4,NA,TGTGCCAGCAGTTCCAACTTACAGGGAACAACTAATGAAAAACTGCTTTTT,CASSSNLQGTTNEKLLF
NA,TRBV28,TRBJ1-2,TRBD1,TGTGCCAGCAGTTACAGGGGTGGCTACATCTTC,CASSYRGGYIF
NA,TRBV6-1,TRBJ2-1,TRBD2,TGTGCCAGCAGCAGGTCGGGGGGGCCCACGGATGAGCAGTTCTTC,CASSRSGGPTDEQFF
many,TRBV6-2/TRBV6-3,TRBJ1-1,TRBD1,TGTGCCAGCAGTTTACCTGGGACAGGGATGACTGAAGCTTTCTTT,CASSLPGTGMTEAFF
NA,TRBV4-2,TRBJ2-7,NA,TGTGCCAGCAGCCAAGAGGGTCAGTTCGTCTACGAGCAGTACTTC,CASSQEGQFVYEQYF
NA,TRBV20-1,TRBJ1-5,NA,TGCAGTGCTAGTCCCGGGACCCCCGGGGGCAATCAGCCCCAGCATTTT,CSASPGTPGGNQPQHF
NA,TRBV27,TRBJ1-2,TRBD1,TGTGCCAGCAGTTCCAGGGGGTCCTTCTATGGCTACACCTTC,CASSSRGSFYGYTF
NA,TRBV12-3/TRBV12-4,TRBJ2-7,NA,TGTGCCAGCAGTTTCAACGGGTACGAGCAGTACTTC,CASSFNGYEQYF
NA,TRBV6-2/TRBV6-3,TRBJ1-5,NA,TGTGCCAGCAGTAGATCGACGGGTGCCATGCAGCCCCAACATTTT,CASSRSTGAMQPQHF
few,TRBV18,TRBJ2-1,TRBD1,TGTGCCAGCTCATCGTCCCGGGACAGGGGTTGGGGCTACAATGAGCAGTTCTTC,CASSSSRDRGWGYNEQFF
NA,TRBV4-1,TRBJ1-5,NA,TGCGCCAGCAGCCAAGTTGGAGGGGGAGGCAGTCAGCTCCAGCATTTT,CASSQVGGGGSQLQHF
few,TRBV7-2,TRBJ1-4,TRBD1,TGTGCCAGCAGCGCAACCGGGACAGAGGAAAAACTGTTTTTT,CASSATGTEEKLFF
NA,TRBV28,TRBJ2-7,TRBD1,TGTGCCAGCACCCAAGGGGACAGAACCTACGAGCAGTACTTC,CASTQGDRTYEQYF
NA,TRBV25-1,TRBJ2-5,TRBD2,TGTGCCAGCAGTGGTACGGGACTAGCGGGAGCCGAGACCCAGTACTTC,CASSGTGLAGAETQYF
few,TRBV24-1,TRBJ1-5,NA,TGTGCCACCAGTGATTCCTTTGGGGCAGACCATCAGCCCCAGCATTTT,CATSDSFGADHQPQHF
few,TRBV7-2,TRBJ1-4,TRBD1,TGTGCCAGCAGCTTAGTACAGGGGGCGGCGACTAATGAAAAACTGTTTTTT,CASSLVQGAATNEKLFF
many,TRBV27,TRBJ1-5,NA,TGTGCCAGCAGTTTTGCGGGCCAGCCCCAGCATTTT,CASSFAGQPQHF